This TCR beta chain was sequenced for a study of human T cells and chemical hapten exposure. Study details: Patients, mostly women, had alopecia areata, alopecia totalis or alopecia universalis.

V trimming: 4 bases; J trimming: 8 bases; junction bases outside the gene matches: 10. CDR3 length: 15 residues. Germline V gene data show CDR1 as LGHDT and CDR2 as YNNKEL (reference sequence). Note on this clonotype: Antigen unknown.

One entry per CDR3 protein, called by TCRdb with MiXCR from the RACE reads. Of about 110,000 distinct CDR3 sequences in the sample, about a tenth were seen once. Time point here: patch test 2, 6 weeks after DPC sensitization. Treatment meaning: therapeutic diphenylcyclopropenone sensitization with weekly scalp DPC. Donation of samples came from alopecia patients who were 18 to 70 years old and suitable for DPC. Findings and caveats of the study: Positively correlated with patch test score were the counts of PT1 expanded TCRs. Because they had alopecia, donors may respond immunologically unlike healthy people.

The source is a woman between 35 and 50 years old with alopecia areata. Some clones in this sample may be carry-over from other donors' samples. This specimen was whole blood, taken in connection with sensitization to the hapten diphenylcyclopropenone (DPC). The chain couples TRBV3-1 to TRBJ1-5; 8 nucleotides agree with TRBD1. The CDR3 nucleotides are TGTGCCAGCAGCCCGGGGCGGCAGGGGGCTGAGCCCCAGCATTTT. It translates to CASSPGRQGAEPQHF.